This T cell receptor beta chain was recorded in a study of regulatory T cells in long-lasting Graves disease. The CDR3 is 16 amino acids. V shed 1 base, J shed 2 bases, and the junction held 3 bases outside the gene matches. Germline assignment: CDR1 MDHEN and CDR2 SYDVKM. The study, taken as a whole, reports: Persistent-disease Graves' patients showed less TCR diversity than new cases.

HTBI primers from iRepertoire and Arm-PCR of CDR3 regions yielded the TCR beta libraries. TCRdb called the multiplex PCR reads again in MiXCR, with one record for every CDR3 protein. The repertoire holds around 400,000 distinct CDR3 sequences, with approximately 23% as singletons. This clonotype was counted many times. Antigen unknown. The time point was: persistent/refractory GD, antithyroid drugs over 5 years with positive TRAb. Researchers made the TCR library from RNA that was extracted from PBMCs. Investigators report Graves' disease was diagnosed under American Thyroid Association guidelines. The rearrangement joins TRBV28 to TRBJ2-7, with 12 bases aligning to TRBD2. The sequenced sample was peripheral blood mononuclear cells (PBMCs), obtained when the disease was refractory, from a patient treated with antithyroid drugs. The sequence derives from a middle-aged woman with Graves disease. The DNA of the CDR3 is TGTGCCAGCAGTTTATCGACTAGCGGGAGAACCTACGAGCAGTACTTC. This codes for CASSLSTSGRTYEQYF.